These T cell receptor beta chains were read from a single sample in a study of blood T cell repertoires in COVID-19. TCRdb keeps only in-frame clones here, not all; method: immunoSEQ multiplex PCR. The sample has some 170,000 clones; roughly 87% are singletons. Sequences were obtained from peripheral blood. Receptors originate from a woman between 70 and 85 years old with acute or convalescent COVID-19. Both conserved end residues are part of each CDR3. D genes are given only for firm matches. Not every row has a clone size; where given, it reads once, few, many or a size class.

j_gene | abundance | len | v_gene | d_gene | CDR3aa | CDR3nt
TRBJ2-1 | . | 17 | TRBV4-1 | . | CASSQDPSRSSYNEQFF | TGCGCCAGCAGCCAAGATCCGAGTCGAAGCTCCTACAATGAGCAGTTCTTC
TRBJ1-1 | once | 14 | TRBV6-5 | . | CASSYREMNTEAFF | TGTGCCAGCAGTTACCGGGAGATGAACACTGAAGCTTTCTTT
TRBJ1-1 | . | 15 | TRBV4-3 | . | CASSQDSYMNTEAFF | TGCGCCAGCAGCCAAGACAGTTACATGAACACTGAAGCTTTCTTT
TRBJ2-4 | . | 14 | TRBV4-1 | TRBD1 | CASSQNRGSDIQYF | TGCGCCAGCAGCCAAAACAGGGGGAGTGACATTCAGTACTTC
TRBJ2-7 | once | 11 | TRBV28 | . | CASTGVGEQYF | TGTGCCAGCACCGGGGTCGGCGAGCAGTACTTC
TRBJ2-1 | . | 10 | TRBV21-1 | . | CASMGSEQFF | TGTGCCAGCATGGGGAGTGAGCAGTTCTTC
TRBJ1-2 | . | 14 | TRBV7-8 | . | CASSLYPGVAVRTF | TGTGCCAGCAGCTTATACCCAGGGGTGGCAGTGCGCACCTTC
TRBJ2-2 | . | 18 | TRBV28 | . | CASGGSQGIKGYTGELFF | TGTGCCAGCGGAGGCTCACAGGGTATTAAGGGATACACCGGGGAGCTGTTTTTT
TRBJ2-7 | . | 15 | TRBV12-1 | . | CASSCRTSGGYEQYF | TGTGCCAGCAGCTGCCGGACTAGCGGAGGGTACGAGCAGTACTTC
TRBJ1-2 | . | 15 | TRBV11-1 | . | CASSLGDSREYGYTF | TGTGCCAGCAGCTTAGGGGACTCCCGGGAATATGGCTACACCTTC
TRBJ1-4 | few | 15 | TRBV7-2 | TRBD1 | CASSPRDRPGEKLFF | TGTGCCAGCAGCCCTCGGGACAGGCCAGGGGAAAAACTGTTTTTT
TRBJ2-7 | many | 14 | TRBV2 | . | CASRFGGLTYEQYF | TGTGCCAGCAGGTTCGGGGGACTTACTTACGAGCAGTACTTC
TRBJ1-3 | . | 16 | TRBV9 | . | CASSGSAGTERNTIYF | TGTGCCAGCAGCGGGTCCGCGGGGACTGAGAGAAACACCATATATTTT
TRBJ2-1 | . | 15 | TRBV6-2/TRBV6-3 | TRBD2 | CASSNGGSGYNEQFF | TGTGCCAGCAGTAACGGCGGGAGCGGGTACAATGAGCAGTTCTTC
TRBJ1-6 | . | 18 | TRBV4-2 | TRBD1 | CASSQEARGPVVDSPLHF | TGTGCCAGCAGCCAAGAGGCCAGGGGGCCAGTGGTGGATTCACCCCTCCACTTT
TRBJ2-4 | . | 15 | TRBV7-9 | . | CASSVFDKRKNIQYF | TGTGCCAGCAGCGTCTTCGACAAACGCAAAAACATTCAGTACTTC
TRBJ2-3 | . | 16 | TRBV5-6 | TRBD2 | CASSEFGGGAQDTQYF | TGTGCCAGCAGCGAGTTCGGCGGGGGGGCTCAAGATACGCAGTATTTT
TRBJ2-7 | . | 15 | TRBV6-2/TRBV6-3 | . | CASSPMRDGYYEQYF | TGTGCCAGCAGCCCGATGCGGGACGGATACTACGAGCAGTACTTC
TRBJ1-5 | . | 13 | TRBV2 | . | CASKEGQDQPQHF | TGTGCCAGCAAGGAGGGGCAAGATCAGCCCCAGCATTTT
TRBJ2-1 | . | 15 | TRBV15 | TRBD2 | CATSRELAGWYEQFF | TGTGCCACCAGCAGAGAACTAGCGGGATGGTATGAGCAGTTCTTC
TRBJ2-4 | few | 14 | TRBV28 | . | CASSFARGKNIQYF | TGTGCCAGCAGTTTCGCCCGGGGAAAAAACATTCAGTACTTC
TRBJ1-2 | once | 15 | TRBV5-1 | TRBD1 | CASSSGQGSYYGYTF | TGCGCCAGCAGCTCAGGACAGGGGAGCTACTATGGCTACACCTTC
TRBJ2-7 | . | 16 | TRBV24-1 | . | CATSLPPLDKAYEQYF | TGTGCCACCAGTCTTCCCCCGTTGGACAAGGCCTACGAGCAGTACTTC
TRBJ2-5 | . | 13 | TRBV4-3 | . | CASSQDSKETQYF | TGCGCCAGCAGCCAAGATTCTAAAGAGACCCAGTACTTC
TRBJ2-5 | once | 14 | TRBV19 | . | CASSMGQYQETQYF | TGTGCCAGTAGTATGGGCCAGTACCAAGAGACCCAGTACTTC
TRBJ1-6 | . | 16 | TRBV7-2 | . | CASSLVAGRANSPLHF | TGTGCCAGCAGCTTAGTAGCAGGCAGGGCTAATTCACCCCTCCACTTT